This T cell receptor beta chain derives from a study of cytotoxic CD8 clonotypes in ibrutinib-treated CLL. About this clone itself: No antigen is known for it.

Sequencing was performed with immunoSEQ multiplex PCR; in TCRdb, only in-frame clones are kept and a portion is missing. The table lists 200,000 to 250,000 clones, about four fifths of them singletons. Study results and limitations: Clonality climbed at ibrutinib response, then dropped toward baseline at progression. Treatment saw public clonotypes, which were uncommon, either contract or stay stable.

The germline V gene has CDR1 SGHTA and CDR2 FQGNSA. Trimming stripped 0 bases from V and 1 base from J, with 12 bases between. CDR3 length: 16 residues. The sample in question was PBMCs, obtained after 12 months of ibrutinib treatment. This clonotype was sampled from a human donor with chronic lymphocytic leukemia. The chain recombines TRBV7-2 with TRBJ1-2; D is unclear. DNA of the CDR3: TGTGCCAGCAGCTTAGCCGTAGGGAATTATAACTATGGCTACACCTTC. Residues: CASSLAVGNYNYGYTF.